Following are 19 T cell receptor beta chains from one sample sequenced in a study of blood T cell repertoires in COVID-19. Profiling relied on immunoSEQ multiplex PCR, and the TCRdb table lists in-frame clones only, not all of them. The data contain about 120,000 clones, 87% of them singletons. The sequencing sample was made of peripheral blood. The origin of the receptors is a woman in her 70s with acute or convalescent COVID-19.

The rearrangement links TRBV18 to TRBJ2-5, with TRBD1 identical over 9 bases. The CDR3 sequence is 16 residues long. The germline gives CDR1 KGHSH, CDR2 LQKENI. V dropped 0 bases and J dropped 5; count of bases not matched to a gene: 7. CDR3 sequence reads: CASSPPTGDRGETQYF. DNA of the CDR3: TGTGCCAGCTCACCACCGACGGGTGACAGGGGGGAGACCCAGTACTTC.

V and J are TRBV19 and TRBJ1-4; 8 bases map to TRBD1. The CDR3 length is 13 residues. After removal of 9 bases from V and 7 bases from J, the junction contained 7 bases not matched to a gene. Germline V lookup: CDR1 LNHDA, CDR2 SQIVND (reference sequence). The CDR3 loop is CASRTGSFEKLFF. CDR3 nucleotides: TGTGCCAGCCGGACAGGGTCGTTTGAAAAACTGTTTTTT.

The V call is TRBV29-1, the J call TRBJ2-7; D is unclear. Germline values: CDR1 SQVTM, CDR2 ANQGSEA. This CDR3 is 12 amino acids long. Between the trimmed V and J ends, which lost 4 bases and 2 bases, there was a span of 9 bases. The CDR3 DNA sequence: TGCAGCGTTGGAGTATCGCCCTACGAGCAGTACTTC. Amino acids: CSVGVSPYEQYF.

This chain uses TRBV9 with TRBJ2-2; 10 bases fit TRBD2. Germline-derived CDR1 and CDR2 are SGDLS and YYNGEE. After removal of 2 bases from V and 2 bases from J, the junction contained 3 bases not matched to a gene. The CDR3 spans 16 residues. CDR3: CASSVLAGANTGELFF. CDR3 nucleotide sequence: TGTGCCAGCAGCGTTCTAGCGGGGGCCAACACCGGGGAGCTGTTTTTT.

The chain carries TRBV5-4 and TRBJ2-5; D possibly corresponds to TRBD1 (7 bases). CDR1 and CDR2 (germline): SGHNT, YYREEE (reference sequence). Trimming left V 7 bases short and J 10 bases short, with 26 bases between. CDR3 length equals 15 residues. The CDR3 DNA reads TGTGCCAGCCGAGGAGGGGGCCGGGCCGGGAGAGACCAGTACTTC. Protein: CASRGGGRAGRDQYF.

The chain is built from TRBV24-1 and TRBJ2-1, with TRBD2 matching 8 bases. The J segment lost 8 bases and the V segment lost 3 bases, leaving 11 bases of the junction unmatched. Germline loops: CDR1 KGHDR, CDR2 SFDVKD. This CDR3 spans 16 amino acids. The CDR3 DNA follows: TGTGCCACCAGTGATGGGACTAGAGGGGGGCGGGATGAGCAGTTCTTC. It translates to CATSDGTRGGRDEQFF.

The CDR3 DNA reads TGTGCCAGCAGCTTAGGCAGGCATAGCAATCAGCCCCAGCATTTT. It specifies CASSLGRHSNQPQHF. The rearrangement joins TRBV3-1 (or the pseudogene TRBV3-2) to TRBJ1-5, with no clear D. CDR3 length: 15 amino acids. V lost 5 bases, J lost 0 bases, and 11 bases lay in between. CDR1 and CDR2 (germline): LGHDT, YNNKEL (reference sequence).

In DNA form, the CDR3 reads TGCGCCAGCAGTAGGGGCATGGGGTACGAAGAGACCCAGTACTTC. Translation: CASSRGMGYEETQYF. V usage is TRBV10-1 and J usage is TRBJ2-5; D possibly corresponds to TRBD1 (5 bases). Germline V lookup: CDR1 WNHNN, CDR2 SYGVQD (reference sequence). This CDR3 region has 15 residues. V shed 5 bases and J shed 3 bases, with 16 bases lying between them.

The J gene is TRBJ1-2, the V gene TRBV28; 7 bases match TRBD1. The CDR3 has 16 residues. J gave up 1 base and V 7 bases, and 12 bases lay outside the gene matches. The germline CDR1 and CDR2 sequences are MDHEN and SYDVKM. CDR3 nucleotide sequence: TGTGCCAGCATTACCGGTGGCCAGGGGGGTAACTATGGCTACACCTTC. Translation gives CASITGGQGGNYGYTF.

The rearrangement uses TRBV27 and TRBJ2-7; no clear D. V was trimmed by 6 bases and J by 0 bases, leaving 12 bases between them. Germline CDR1 reads MNHEY; CDR2 reads SMNVEV (reference sequence). The CDR3 contains 14 residues. The CDR3 nucleotides are TGTGCCAGCAGGGGCAGAACCCGCTCCTACGAGCAGTACTTC. Amino acids: CASRGRTRSYEQYF.

This clone was counted between two and nine times. The chain links TRBV11-3 to TRBJ2-1, with D maybe TRBD2 (6 bases). Looked up from germline, CDR1 is SGHNT and CDR2 is YENEEA. V gave up 5 bases and J gave up 12 bases, with 35 bases separating them. The CDR3 covers 19 residues. As DNA, the CDR3 is TGTGCCAGCAGCACCCAGGGCGGGGTCGATCGGGCCAAAGCCGGCCCGCAGTTCTTC. Encoded protein: CASSTQGGVDRAKAGPQFF.

The rearrangement uses TRBV5-5 and TRBJ2-5; the D gene is possibly TRBD2 (5 bases). The CDR3 is 14 amino acids. The germline V gene has CDR1 SGHKS and CDR2 YYEKEE (reference sequence). The V and J ends lost 4 bases and 1 base respectively, with 11 bases between them. Here the CDR3 reads CASSQVGVQETQYF. The CDR3 coding sequence is TGTGCCAGCAGCCAAGTCGGGGTCCAAGAGACCCAGTACTTC.

The chain combines TRBV7-9 with TRBJ2-7; TRBD2 matches 10 bases. The CDR3 loop spans 15 amino acids. The germline gives CDR1 SEHNR, CDR2 FQNEAQ (reference sequence). V was clipped by 5 bases and J by 2 bases; unmatched bases: 6. For the CDR3, the DNA is TGTGCCAGCAGCCCTCCAGCGGGGGGGCCCTACGAGCAGTACTTC. Translating gives CASSPPAGGPYEQYF.

V usage is TRBV27 and J usage is TRBJ2-7, with D possibly being TRBD1 (6 bases). Germline V CDR1 and CDR2: MNHEY, SMNVEV (reference sequence). This CDR3 is 12 amino acids long. V was pared by 2 bases and J by 4 bases, with 6 bases between. The CDR3 spells CASSLTGYEQYF. The CDR3 region has the DNA TGTGCCAGCAGTTTAACAGGGTACGAGCAGTACTTC.

The V call is TRBV28, the J call TRBJ2-6; D might be TRBD2 (6 bases). CDR1 is MDHEN, CDR2 SYDVKM, per germline. Trimming left V 6 bases short and J 2 bases short, with 8 bases between. The CDR3 totals 14 residues. The CDR3: CASSGGTGANVLTF. The CDR3 DNA is TGTGCCAGCAGCGGGGGTACTGGGGCCAACGTCCTGACTTTC.

CDR3 in amino acids: CASSLEYNEQFF. The CDR3 region has the DNA TGTGCCAGCAGTTTAGAGTACAATGAGCAGTTCTTC. The rearrangement joins TRBV28 to TRBJ2-1; D gene ambiguous. Trimming shortened V by 2 bases and J by 4 bases, and 3 bases separated the two germline ends. Germline V gene data show CDR1 as MDHEN and CDR2 as SYDVKM. This CDR3 contains 12 residues.

This clone was recorded once. The chain has TRBV7-8 and TRBJ1-6, with D uncertain. The CDR3 is 16 amino acids. Germline V gene lookup returns CDR1 SGHVS and CDR2 FQNEAQ. Trimming stripped 3 bases from V and 2 bases from J, with 11 bases between. The CDR3 loop reads CASSFSLATYNSPLHF. The DNA for the CDR3 is TGTGCCAGCAGCTTCTCTCTAGCGACCTATAATTCACCCCTCCACTTT.

The J gene is TRBJ1-6, the V gene TRBV19; the D gene is possibly TRBD1 (6 bases). The CDR3 runs to 14 residues. Between the trimmed V and J ends, which lost 1 base and 10 bases, there was a span of 11 bases. Germline V CDR1 and CDR2: LNHDA, SQIVND (reference sequence). DNA of the CDR3: TGTGCCAGTAGTATAGGGCAGGGGAGCTCACCCCTCCACTTT. This translates into CASSIGQGSSPLHF.

This clone was recorded only once. The chain combines TRBV19 with TRBJ1-5; the match to TRBD1 covers 9 bases. There are 16 residues in the CDR3. The germline CDR1 and CDR2 sequences are LNHDA and SQIVND (reference sequence). Trimming at V came to 7 bases and at J to 6 bases, leaving 13 bases not matched to a gene. The CDR3 nucleotides are TGTGCCAGTAACATACCGGGACAGGGCCTAAGTCAGCCCCAGCATTTT. Amino acid sequence: CASNIPGQGLSQPQHF.